Below are 20 T cell receptor beta chains sequenced from a single sample in a study of identifying expanded T cells in peripheral blood. Using immunoSEQ multiplex PCR, the repertoire was profiled, and TCRdb retains in-frame clones only, with some absent. The sample has approximately 120,000 clones, more than 75% seen once. Material: blood. These TCRs come from a person aged 18 to 75 in good health.

This chain uses TRBV6-1 with TRBJ2-3, with D hard to call. Trimming removed 0 bases at V and 2 bases at J, with 6 bases between. The CDR3 is 14 amino acids. The V gene's germline CDR1 is MNHNS and CDR2 SASEGT. CDR3 nucleotides: TGTGCCAGCAGTGAAGCGGGCTACACAGATACGCAGTATTTT. This translates into CASSEAGYTDTQYF.

This sequence joins TRBV27 and TRBJ2-2; D not certain. V was cut by 1 base and J by 8 bases, with 8 bases left in between. The CDR3 is made up of 13 amino acids. CDR1 and CDR2 (germline): MNHEY, SMNVEV (reference sequence). The DNA for the CDR3 is TGTGCCAGCAGTTTATATGGTCCTGGGGAGCTGTTTTTT. This encodes CASSLYGPGELFF.

V and J are TRBV11-2 and TRBJ2-1; D is uncertain. The V gene lost 0 bases and the J gene lost 12 bases, with 12 bases spanning the gap. Germline V gives CDR1 SGHAT, CDR2 FQNNGV. The CDR3 sequence is 13 residues long. The CDR3 region is CASSLEVLKGQFF. DNA for the CDR3: TGTGCCAGCAGCTTAGAGGTCCTCAAAGGGCAGTTCTTC.

This rearrangement joins TRBV27 to TRBJ1-2, with 8 bases aligning to TRBD1. Germline CDR1 is MNHEY and CDR2 is SMNVEV (reference sequence). The CDR3 spans 13 residues. J lost 3 bases, V lost 8 bases, and 5 bases had no gene match. DNA of the CDR3: TGTGCCAGCCGCAGGGGGCTTGACTATGGCTACACCTTC. Its translation is CASRRGLDYGYTF.

The gene calls are TRBV7-9 and TRBJ2-3, with TRBD2 matching over 10 bases. CDR3 length equals 16 residues. Trimming at V came to 1 base and at J to 5 bases, leaving 6 bases not matched to a gene. CDR1 is SEHNR, CDR2 FQNEAQ, per germline (reference sequence). CDR3 sequence reads: CASSLGSGGAVDTQYF. CDR3 DNA sequence: TGTGCCAGCAGCTTAGGGAGCGGGGGGGCCGTAGATACGCAGTATTTT.

The V and J genes are TRBV19 and TRBJ1-5, with no clear D. The CDR3 length is 16 residues. Germline V gene lookup returns CDR1 LNHDA and CDR2 SQIVND (reference sequence). Trimming removed 0 bases from V and 0 bases from J, with 9 bases in between. The CDR3 nucleotides read TGTGCCAGTAGTATAGACGGAGTGGGTAGCAATCAGCCCCAGCATTTT. It encodes CASSIDGVGSNQPQHF.

This chain uses TRBV11-3 with TRBJ1-1; D unclear. The CDR3 is 12 residues long. The V end was cut by 1 base, the J end by 9 bases, with 9 bases between. CDR1 is SGHNT, CDR2 YENEEA, per germline. DNA of the CDR3: TGTGCCAGCAGCTTAGGGTCGGGGAAAGCTTTCTTT. Its translation: CASSLGSGKAFF.

The chain recombines TRBV5-1 with TRBJ1-4, with 8 bases matching TRBD1. J was trimmed by 2 bases and V by 4 bases; bases with no gene match: 4. Germline V gene data show CDR1 as SGHRS and CDR2 as YFSETQ. CDR3 length equals 15 residues. CDR3 DNA: TGCGCCAGCAGCGAGGACAGGGTGACTAATGAAAAACTGTTTTTT. Translating gives CASSEDRVTNEKLFF.

The count of this clone is one. The chain uses TRBV5-1 and TRBJ2-3, with D perhaps TRBD2 (7 bases). The CDR3 has 16 amino acids. CDR1 SGHRS and CDR2 YFSETQ come from the germline V gene. V was clipped by 4 bases and J by 5 bases, with 20 bases between them. DNA for the CDR3: TGCGCCAGCAGCGGGGACATCTTGGCTAGCGGAGATACGCAGTATTTT. Translated, it gives CASSGDILASGDTQYF.

The rearrangement joins TRBV29-1 to TRBJ2-7; 7 bases line up with TRBD1. This CDR3 region has 16 residues. From germline, CDR1 is SQVTM and CDR2 ANQGSEA. J gave up 1 base and V 7 bases, and 16 bases lay outside the gene matches. The CDR3 sequence: CSALLSYRGLSYEQYF. The CDR3 DNA sequence: TGCAGCGCCCTACTCTCCTACAGGGGCTTATCCTACGAGCAGTACTTC.

The chain recombines TRBV2 with TRBJ1-1; D is undetermined. CDR3 size: 13 residues. Trimming removed 3 bases from V and 0 bases from J, with 5 bases in between. Germline V gene lookup returns CDR1 SNHLY and CDR2 FYNNEI. In nucleotides, the CDR3 is TGTGCCAGCAGTGACGAAATGAACACTGAAGCTTTCTTT. Its protein is CASSDEMNTEAFF.

The chain carries TRBV6-1 and TRBJ2-3; D might be TRBD1 or TRBD2, each matching 6 bases. V gave up 6 bases and J gave up 3 bases, with 13 bases separating them. Germline CDR1 is MNHNS and CDR2 is SASEGT. The CDR3 totals 14 residues. As DNA, the CDR3 is TGTGCCAGCAGCTGGGGGGCCCAGACAGATACGCAGTATTTT. As protein: CASSWGAQTDTQYF.

The genes are TRBV4-1 and TRBJ1-2; D not certain. Germline V gene data show CDR1 as MGHRA and CDR2 as YSYEKL. The CDR3 runs to 14 residues. V was cut by 5 bases and J by 4 bases, with 14 bases left in between. The CDR3 spells CASSLFLTLYGYTF. Here the CDR3 DNA reads TGCGCCAGCAGCTTATTTCTGACGCTCTATGGCTACACCTTC.

The V call is TRBV13, the J call TRBJ1-2; possibly TRBD1 for D (5 bases). The germline V gene has CDR1 PRHDT and CDR2 FYEKMQ (reference sequence). The CDR3 loop spans 13 amino acids. The V end was cut by 5 bases, the J end by 8 bases, with 15 bases between. The DNA of the CDR3 is TGTGCCAGCAGCCAAAGGGGTCATAGGGGCTACACCTTC. Its translation is CASSQRGHRGYTF.

This clone is a singleton in its sample. CDR3 residues: CASSLTGTGGTETQYF. CDR3 nucleotides: TGTGCCAGCAGCTTGACCGGGACAGGAGGTACGGAGACCCAGTACTTC. The chain is built from TRBV5-5 and TRBJ2-5, with TRBD1 matching over 8 bases. This CDR3 comprises 16 residues. V was pared by 1 base and J by 5 bases, with 10 bases of the junction left unmatched. Germline assignment: CDR1 SGHKS and CDR2 YYEKEE (reference sequence).

The rearrangement joins TRBV5-1 to TRBJ2-5; D is perhaps TRBD1 (5 bases). The CDR3 contains 13 residues. Trimming removed 1 base at V and 4 bases at J, with 8 bases between. In germline, CDR1 is SGHRS, CDR2 YFSETQ. In DNA form, the CDR3 reads TGCGCCAGCAGCTTGCTGGGGCCAGAGACCCAGTACTTC. This translates into CASSLLGPETQYF.

The CDR3 loop reads CASSSLSDRRNSPLHF. The CDR3 DNA sequence: TGTGCCAGCAGCTCCCTTAGTGACAGGCGTAATTCACCCCTCCACTTT. The genes are TRBV5-5 and TRBJ1-6; D perhaps matches TRBD1 (6 bases). Germline V CDR1 and CDR2: SGHKS, YYEKEE (reference sequence). The germline V and J ends were trimmed by 3 bases and 6 bases, with 16 bases remaining between them. CDR3 length equals 16 residues.

V gene TRBV30 combines with J gene TRBJ1-2, with 7 bases lining up with TRBD1. Looked up from germline, CDR1 is GTSNPN and CDR2 is SVGIG (reference sequence). CDR3 length equals 14 residues. Trimming at V came to 5 bases and at J to 5 bases, leaving 11 bases not matched to a gene. DNA of the CDR3: TGTGCCTGGGCAGGACAGGATTTCTTTTATGGCTACACCTTC. Translation: CAWAGQDFFYGYTF.

J is TRBJ1-2 and V is TRBV11-3; maybe TRBD1 (5 bases). This CDR3 has 13 amino acids. The germline CDR1 and CDR2 sequences are SGHNT and YENEEA. Trimming removed 5 bases at V and 6 bases at J, with 13 bases between. This CDR3 reads CASSQGVGDGYTF. CDR3 coding DNA: TGTGCCAGCAGCCAGGGCGTAGGGGATGGCTACACCTTC.

This clone appeared once. CDR3 coding DNA: TGTGCCAGCAGCTCGGGGACAGGAGCTAACTATGGCTACACCTTC. This codes for CASSSGTGANYGYTF. This chain connects TRBV5-6 to TRBJ1-2, with TRBD1 identical over 8 bases. Germline V gene sequence: CDR1 SGHDT, CDR2 YYEEEE. The V gene end was trimmed by 3 bases and the J gene end by 0 bases; junction bases not matched to a gene: 4. This CDR3 spans 15 amino acids. The whole variable domain, filled in from reference TRBV5-6 and TRBJ1-2, reads DAGVTQSPTHLIKTRGQQVTLRCSPKSGHDTVSWYQQALGQGPQFIFQYYEEEERQRGNFPDRFSGHQFPNYSSELNVNALLLGDSALYLCASSSGTGANYGYTFGSGTRLTVV.